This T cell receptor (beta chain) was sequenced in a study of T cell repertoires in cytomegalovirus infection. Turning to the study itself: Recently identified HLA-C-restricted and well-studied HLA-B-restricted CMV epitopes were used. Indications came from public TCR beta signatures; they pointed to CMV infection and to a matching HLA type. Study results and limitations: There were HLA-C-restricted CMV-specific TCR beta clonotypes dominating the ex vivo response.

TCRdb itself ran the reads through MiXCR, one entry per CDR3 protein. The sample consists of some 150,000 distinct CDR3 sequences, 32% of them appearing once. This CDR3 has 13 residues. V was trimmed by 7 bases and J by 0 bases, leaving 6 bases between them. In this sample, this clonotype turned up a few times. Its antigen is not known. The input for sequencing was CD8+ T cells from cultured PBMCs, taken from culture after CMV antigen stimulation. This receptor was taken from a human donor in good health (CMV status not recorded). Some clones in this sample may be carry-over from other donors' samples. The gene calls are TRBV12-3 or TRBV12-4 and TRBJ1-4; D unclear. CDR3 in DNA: TGTGCCAGCACCCCAGCAACTAATGAAAAACTGTTTTTT. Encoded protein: CASTPATNEKLFF.